This TCR beta chain was obtained from a study of blood T cell repertoires in COVID-19. Study-wide context: The cDNA or gDNA used as material had been derived from T cells, B-cell-depleted T cells, or PBMCs.

Donors in Cohort 3 who had recovered were those with two negative PCRs, healthcare professional clearance, or resolution of their symptoms. The V segment lost 1 base and the J segment 0 bases; nucleotides outside the gene matches: 5. CDR1 and CDR2 (germline): SGHNT, YYREEE (reference sequence). The CDR3 totals 18 residues. Using immunoSEQ multiplex PCR, the repertoire was profiled, and TCRdb retains in-frame clones only, with some absent. This table has about 330,000 clones, more than 85% appearing once. The chain joins TRBV5-4 to TRBJ2-2, with 11 bases matching TRBD1. The clonotype originates from a woman aged 25-40 years who had recovered from COVID-19. The sequencing input was PBMCs or T cells enriched from blood (not recorded which). As DNA, the CDR3 is TGTGCCAGCAGCTTGCCTCGGACAGGGGGCGCGAACACCGGGGAGCTGTTTTTT. Protein product: CASSLPRTGGANTGELFF.